This T cell receptor beta chain was captured by sequencing in a study of shared T cell receptors in the human thymus. The method was immunoSEQ multiplex PCR; TCRdb's version includes in-frame clones alone and lacks a portion of them. The sample holds 500,000 to 550,000 clones, about 80% seen once. V was cut by 5 bases and J by 11 bases, with 21 bases left in between. Per germline, CDR1 MNHEY and CDR2 SMNVEV (reference sequence). CDR3 length equals 14 residues. This same sample was also taken into another study, of human thymus T cells. As that report states: The donors were infants in Finland with congenital heart defects, otherwise immunologically healthy. From resections taken during corrective heart surgery, the thymus tissue was obtained. Thymic and blood repertoires seemed to favor certain V and J genes. Highly overlapping thymic repertoires in unrelated individuals were reported by related research.

This TCR was sampled from a boy in the first two years of life with a congenital heart defect. Sequenced material: thymocytes. The chain combines TRBV27 with TRBJ1-1; D is possibly TRBD1 (6 bases). The CDR3 protein is CASSNSTGTGFAFF. DNA for the CDR3: TGTGCCAGCAGTAACTCTACAGGCACAGGGTTCGCTTTCTTT.